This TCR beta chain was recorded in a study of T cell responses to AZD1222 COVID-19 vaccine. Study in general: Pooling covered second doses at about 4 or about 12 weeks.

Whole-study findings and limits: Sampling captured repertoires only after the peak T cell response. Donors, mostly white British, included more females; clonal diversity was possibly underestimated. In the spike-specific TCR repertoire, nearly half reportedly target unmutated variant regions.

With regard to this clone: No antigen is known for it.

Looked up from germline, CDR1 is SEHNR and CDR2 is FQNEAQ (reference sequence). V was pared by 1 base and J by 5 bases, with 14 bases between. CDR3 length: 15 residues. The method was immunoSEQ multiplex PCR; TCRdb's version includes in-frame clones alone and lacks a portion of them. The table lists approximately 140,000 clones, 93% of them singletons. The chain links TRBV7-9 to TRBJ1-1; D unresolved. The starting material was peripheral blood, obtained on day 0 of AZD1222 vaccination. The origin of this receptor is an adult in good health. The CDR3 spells CASSLVVGMGTEAFF. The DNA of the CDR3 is TGTGCCAGCAGCTTAGTGGTAGGGATGGGGACTGAAGCTTTCTTT.